The 23 T cell receptor beta chains presented below share a single source sample, sequenced in a study of blood T cell repertoires in COVID-19. Here immunoSEQ multiplex PCR was the method, and the copy in TCRdb shows in-frame clones only, minus some. The sample lists fewer than 250,000 clones; approximately 87% were seen once. Specimen: peripheral blood. The receptors shown here come from a woman between 65 and 79 years old with active or convalescent COVID-19.

This chain uses TRBV2 with TRBJ1-2, with D uncertain. CDR1 and CDR2 (germline): SNHLY, FYNNEI. The CDR3 runs 14 residues. Trimming cost V 3 bases and J 9 bases, with 17 bases left between them. This CDR3 is CASSDQVSLGSYTF. The DNA of the CDR3 is TGTGCCAGCAGTGACCAGGTGTCCCTCGGTAGCTACACCTTC.

The chain combines TRBV5-1 with TRBJ1-5, with 7 positions matching TRBD1. The V gene's germline CDR1 is SGHRS and CDR2 YFSETQ. J lost 8 bases, V lost 4 bases, and 9 bases had no gene match. This CDR3 has 14 amino acids. In DNA form, the CDR3 reads TGCGCCAGCAGCACCGGGACAGAAGGTGAGCCCCAGCATTTT. Protein: CASSTGTEGEPQHF. The variable domain in full, completed from reference TRBV5-1 and TRBJ1-5, reads KAGVTQTPRYLIKTRGQQVTLSCSPISGHRSVSWYQQTPGQGLQFLFEYFSETQRNKGNFPGRFSGRQFSNSRSEMNVSTLELGDSALYLCASSTGTEGEPQHFGDGTRLSIL.

The chain uses TRBV5-6 and TRBJ2-7, with TRBD2 matching 8 bases. Losses at the gene ends were 5 bases for V and 7 bases for J; bases not matched to a gene: 11. CDR1 is SGHDT and CDR2 is YYEEEE in the germline V gene. The CDR3 is made up of 14 amino acids. CDR3 bases: TGTGCCAGCAGATCGACTAGCGTCCCGCGGGAGCAGTACTTC. Translated: CASRSTSVPREQYF.

The chain joins TRBV7-9 to TRBJ2-7; perhaps TRBD2 as D (7 bases). Trimming cost V 7 bases and J 7 bases, with 17 bases left between them. Germline CDR1 and CDR2: SEHNR and FQNEAQ (reference sequence). The CDR3 runs to 13 residues. As DNA, the CDR3 is TGTGCCAGCACCGCATGGGGGGGCAGGGAGCAGTACTTC. Translating it yields CASTAWGGREQYF.

The J gene is TRBJ2-7, the V gene TRBV30; D not certain. The CDR3 sequence is 13 residues long. CDR1 is GTSNPN and CDR2 is SVGIG in the germline V gene (reference sequence). Trimming took off 0 bases at V and 4 bases at J, with 10 bases between the two ends. Here the CDR3 DNA reads TGTGCCTGGAGTGTCCCTTCCTCGTACGAGCAGTACTTC. This encodes CAWSVPSSYEQYF.

This clone was observed once. V and J are TRBV11-2 and TRBJ2-1; 8 bases align to TRBD2. J was trimmed by 8 bases and V by 0 bases; bases with no gene match: 6. Germline CDR1 SGHAT, CDR2 FQNNGV. This CDR3 spans 15 amino acids. CDR3 bases: TGTGCCAGCAGCTTAGAGTCCGGGACTAGGTATGAGCAGTTCTTC. It is translated as CASSLESGTRYEQFF.

This chain uses TRBV7-3 with TRBJ2-5; D gene unclear. The ends were cut back, 3 bases at V and 2 bases at J, with 22 bases in the middle. Looked up from germline, CDR1 is SGHTA and CDR2 is FQGTGA. The CDR3 consists of 18 residues. As DNA, the CDR3 is TGTGCCAGCAGCTTGGGCCTCCTGTCTTTGGTTGGGCAAGAGACCCAGTACTTC. It codes for CASSLGLLSLVGQETQYF.

This chain uses TRBV10-3 with TRBJ2-7, with 7 bases matching TRBD2. Losses at the gene ends were 7 bases for V and 3 bases for J; bases not matched to a gene: 6. This CDR3 has 13 residues. The germline V gene has CDR1 ENHRY and CDR2 SYGVKD. The CDR3 region has the DNA TGTGCCATCATGGGGGGGACCAGCTACGAGCAGTACTTC. The encoded protein is CAIMGGTSYEQYF.

This clone was observed a single time. This chain uses TRBV12-2 with TRBJ2-7; the listed D gene, TRBD2, was not tested against the DNA. TRBV12-2 is a pseudogene locus. The CDR3 has 14 residues. CDR3 nucleotide sequence: TGTGCAAGTCGCTCGGGACTAGCGGGAAGTGAGCAGTACTTC. It is translated as CASRSGLAGSEQYF.

This sequence joins TRBV16 and TRBJ1-1; D not certain. Trimming removed 4 bases from V and 3 bases from J, with 9 bases in between. Per germline, CDR1 KGHSY and CDR2 FQNENV. The CDR3 runs 13 residues. CDR3 sequence (DNA): TGTGCCAGCAGCCCAGCGAGGTACACTGAAGCTTTCTTT. It translates to CASSPARYTEAFF.

This chain joins TRBV7-9 and TRBJ1-5; TRBD1 agrees at 8 bases. The germline V gene has CDR1 SEHNR and CDR2 FQNEAQ (reference sequence). V lost 5 bases, J lost 7 bases, and 1 base stayed unmatched. The CDR3 is made up of 12 amino acids. DNA for the CDR3: TGTGCCAGCAGCGACAGGGGCCAGCCCCAGCATTTT. Its translation is CASSDRGQPQHF.

This clone has only one observation. The CDR3 bases are TGTGCCAGCAGCAATATGGACAGGGTGGAACAGTTCTTC. Protein product: CASSNMDRVEQFF. This chain connects TRBV6-5 to TRBJ2-1; 8 nucleotides agree with TRBD1. Trimming took 6 bases from V and 13 from J; bases not matched to a gene: 11. This CDR3 is 13 amino acids long. Per the germline V gene, CDR1 is MNHEY and CDR2 is SVGAGI.

The chain joins TRBV11-3 to TRBJ2-1, with a tentative D call TRBD2 (6 bases). Germline V gene sequence: CDR1 SGHNT, CDR2 YENEEA. This CDR3 has 14 amino acids. V lost 6 bases and J 12 bases, leaving 21 bases between the germline ends. The CDR3 DNA follows: TGTGCCAGCAGTCCCGGGACGGGGGACTCGGCGCAGTTCTTC. Translated, it gives CASSPGTGDSAQFF.

The rearrangement links TRBV2 to TRBJ1-1, with 8 bases fitting TRBD1. CDR1 and CDR2 from the germline V gene are SNHLY and FYNNEI. The CDR3 spans 14 residues. Trimming at V came to 6 bases and at J to 7 bases, leaving 10 bases not matched to a gene. The CDR3 nucleotides are TGTGCCAGCAGGGAGGGGACAGGACAATTTGAAGCTTTCTTT. It yields the protein CASREGTGQFEAFF. Together with reference TRBV2 and TRBJ1-1, the CDR3 gives the full variable domain: EPEVTQTPSHQVTQMGQEVILRCVPISNHLYFYWYRQILGQKVEFLVSFYNNEISEKSEIFDDQFSVERPDGSNFTLKIRSTKLEDSAMYFCASREGTGQFEAFFGQGTRLTVV.

This chain connects TRBV2 to TRBJ2-5; the match to TRBD1 covers 8 bases. The CDR3 consists of 14 residues. With V trimmed by 7 bases and J by 5 bases, 9 bases remained unmatched. Germline-derived CDR1 and CDR2 are SNHLY and FYNNEI. The DNA for the CDR3 is TGTGCCAGCAAGGGGTCTACAGGGGGTGAGACCCAGTACTTC. Amino acid sequence: CASKGSTGGETQYF.

V and J are TRBV5-1 and TRBJ1-4; D may be TRBD1 (5 bases). The germline V gene encodes CDR1 SGHRS and CDR2 YFSETQ. Trimming removed 4 bases from V and 10 bases from J, with 17 bases in between. The CDR3 spans 14 residues. The CDR3 DNA reads as TGCGCCAGCAGCCCCGCGGGGCCTGTTGGAAAACTGTTTTTT. It specifies CASSPAGPVGKLFF.

The rearrangement uses TRBV5-5 and TRBJ1-2, with a tentative D call TRBD1 (5 bases). V was trimmed by 6 bases and J by 8 bases, leaving 20 bases between them. The CDR3 consists of 14 residues. The germline gives CDR1 SGHKS, CDR2 YYEKEE (reference sequence). CDR3 residues: CASTQSQGGGGYTF. In nucleotides, the CDR3 is TGTGCCAGCACTCAAAGTCAGGGAGGTGGAGGCTACACCTTC.

The V call is TRBV6-1, the J call TRBJ2-3; a weak D match, TRBD2 (6 bases). Trimming stripped 1 base from V and 4 bases from J, with 18 bases between. The CDR3 totals 17 residues. Looked up from germline, CDR1 is MNHNS and CDR2 is SASEGT. The CDR3 bases are TGTGCCAGCAGTGAAGGGGCGATAGGAGGGTTCGCAGATACGCAGTATTTT. It is translated as CASSEGAIGGFADTQYF.

This chain connects TRBV30 to TRBJ2-7, with TRBD2 as a possible D gene (5 bases). CDR3 length: 12 amino acids. V was clipped by 4 bases and J by 5 bases, with 12 bases between them. Germline CDR1 and CDR2: GTSNPN and SVGIG (reference sequence). For the CDR3, the DNA is TGTGCCTGGATTAGGGAGATCCACGAGCAGTACTTC. It specifies CAWIREIHEQYF.

The rearrangement joins TRBV3-1 (or the pseudogene TRBV3-2) to TRBJ2-3; 8 positions agree with TRBD2. The germline CDR1 and CDR2 sequences are LGHDT and YNNKEL (reference sequence). The CDR3 runs to 16 residues. V was clipped by 3 bases and J by 1 base; unmatched bases: 6. In nucleotides, the CDR3 is TGTGCCAGCAGCCATCCTTCGGGGGGGCGCACAGATACGCAGTATTTT. This codes for CASSHPSGGRTDTQYF.

The chain combines TRBV25-1 with TRBJ2-5; TRBD1 aligns across 7 bases. The CDR3 is 15 residues long. Germline V gene sequence: CDR1 MGHDK, CDR2 SYGVNS. The CDR3 region has the DNA TGTGCGGATCAGACAGGGAGAATTCCCCAAGAGACCCAGTACTTC. Amino acids: CADQTGRIPQETQYF. Together with reference TRBV25-1 and TRBJ2-5, the CDR3 gives the full variable domain: EADIYQTPRYLVIGTGKKITLECSQTMGHDKMYWYQQDPGMELHLIHYSYGVNSTEKGDLSSESTVSRIRTEHFPLTLESARPSHTSQYLCADQTGRIPQETQYFGPGTRLLVL.

V usage is TRBV11-1 and J usage is TRBJ1-1, with D possibly TRBD1 on 5 matching bases. The V gene's germline CDR1 is SGHAT and CDR2 FQDESV (reference sequence). Trimming took off 2 bases at V and 1 base at J, with 8 bases between the two ends. The CDR3 loop spans 14 amino acids. The CDR3 here is CASSLHGGNTEAFF. The CDR3 coding sequence is TGTGCCAGCAGCTTACACGGGGGGAACACTGAAGCTTTCTTT.

V is TRBV25-1 and J is TRBJ2-3; the D gene is possibly TRBD2 (5 bases). Germline CDR1 and CDR2: MGHDK and SYGVNS. The CDR3 loop spans 12 amino acids. The V end lost 10 bases, the J end lost 4 bases, and 12 bases lay between the germline ends. CDR3 nucleotide sequence: TGTGCCACCTGGACTGCGGCAGATACGCAGTATTTT. Protein: CATWTAADTQYF.